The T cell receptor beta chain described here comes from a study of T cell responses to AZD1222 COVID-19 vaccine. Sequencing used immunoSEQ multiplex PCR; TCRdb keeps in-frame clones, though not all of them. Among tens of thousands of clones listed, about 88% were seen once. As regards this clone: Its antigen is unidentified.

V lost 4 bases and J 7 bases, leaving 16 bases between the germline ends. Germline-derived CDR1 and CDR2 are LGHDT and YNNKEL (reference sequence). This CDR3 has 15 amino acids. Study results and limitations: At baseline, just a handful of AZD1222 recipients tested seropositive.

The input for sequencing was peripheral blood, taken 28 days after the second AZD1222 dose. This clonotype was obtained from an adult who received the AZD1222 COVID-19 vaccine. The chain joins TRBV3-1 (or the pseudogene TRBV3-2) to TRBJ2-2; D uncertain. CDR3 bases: TGTGCCAGCAGCCCCCGTTCCGGAATAGGCGGGGAGCTGTTTTTT. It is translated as CASSPRSGIGGELFF.